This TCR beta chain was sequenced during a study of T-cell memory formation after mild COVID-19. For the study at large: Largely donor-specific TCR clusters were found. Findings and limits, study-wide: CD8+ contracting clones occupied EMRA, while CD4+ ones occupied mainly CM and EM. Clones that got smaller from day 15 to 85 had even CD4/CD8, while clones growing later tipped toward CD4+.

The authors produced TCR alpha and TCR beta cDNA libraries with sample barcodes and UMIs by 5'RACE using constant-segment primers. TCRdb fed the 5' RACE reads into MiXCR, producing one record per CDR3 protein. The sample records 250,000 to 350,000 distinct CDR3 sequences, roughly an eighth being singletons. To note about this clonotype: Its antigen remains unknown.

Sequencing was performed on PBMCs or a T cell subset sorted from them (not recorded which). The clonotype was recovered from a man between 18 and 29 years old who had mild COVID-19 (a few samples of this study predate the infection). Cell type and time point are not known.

The CDR3 reads CASSFGDRGTDTQYF. The CDR3 region has the DNA TGTGCCAGCAGCTTTGGAGACAGGGGGACAGATACGCAGTATTTT. The chain has TRBV5-5 and TRBJ2-3, with 9 bases lining up with TRBD1. J gave up 3 bases and V 2 bases, and 4 bases lay outside the gene matches. In germline, CDR1 is SGHKS, CDR2 YYEKEE (reference sequence). The CDR3 has 15 residues.